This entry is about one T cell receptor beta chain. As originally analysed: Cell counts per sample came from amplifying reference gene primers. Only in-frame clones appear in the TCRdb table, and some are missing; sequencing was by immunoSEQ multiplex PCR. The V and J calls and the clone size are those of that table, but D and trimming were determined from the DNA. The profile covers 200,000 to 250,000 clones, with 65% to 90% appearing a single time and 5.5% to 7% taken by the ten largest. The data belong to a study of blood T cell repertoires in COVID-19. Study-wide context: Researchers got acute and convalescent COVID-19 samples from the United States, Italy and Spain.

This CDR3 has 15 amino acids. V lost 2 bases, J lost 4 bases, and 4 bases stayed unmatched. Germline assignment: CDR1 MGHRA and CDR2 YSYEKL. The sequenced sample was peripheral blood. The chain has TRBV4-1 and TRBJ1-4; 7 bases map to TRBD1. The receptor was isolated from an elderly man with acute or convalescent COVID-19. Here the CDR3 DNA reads TGCGCCAGCAGCCAACCGGGACAGATTAATGAAAAACTGTTTTTT. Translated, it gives CASSQPGQINEKLFF.